What follows are 9 T cell receptor beta chains derived from one specimen sequenced in a study of cytomegalovirus exposure and HLA in healthy donors. The PCR used 60 Vbeta and 13 Jbeta primers. Measured with immunoSEQ multiplex PCR; TCRdb has only the in-frame clones, and not every one. The repertoire shows around 75,000 clones; the top ten hold roughly an eighth. Sequencing used PBMCs. Receptor source: a man aged 45-65 years in good health and CMV-seropositive.

Comment on this clone: A junction end diverges from the germline sequence, so it may reflect a read error. V and J are TRBV6-5 and TRBJ1-1; tentatively, D is TRBD1 (5 bases). Germline CDR1 reads MNHEY; CDR2 reads SVGAGI. This CDR3 has 15 amino acids. The CDR3 DNA is TGTGCCAGCAGTTATCAAGGGTACAGGAACACTGAAGCTTTCTTC. This encodes CASSYQGYRNTEAFF.

The chain couples TRBV4-1 to TRBJ2-1; no clear D. The CDR3 extends over 11 amino acids. The V gene's germline CDR1 is MGHRA and CDR2 YSYEKL. The V end was cut by 4 bases, the J end by 6 bases, with 4 bases between. The CDR3: CASSLVNEQFF. The CDR3, as DNA: TGCGCCAGCAGCCTCGTCAATGAGCAGTTCTTC.

The chain has TRBV19 and TRBJ1-5, with a tentative D call TRBD1 (5 bases). Germline V CDR1 and CDR2: LNHDA, SQIVND (reference sequence). This CDR3 region has 12 residues. V gave up 7 bases and J gave up 7 bases, with 11 bases separating them. CDR3 protein: CASKSGRQPQHF. DNA for the CDR3: TGTGCCAGTAAGTCAGGGAGGCAGCCCCAGCATTTT.

This chain connects TRBV9 to TRBJ2-5; 11 bases fit TRBD2. Trimming at V came to 5 bases and at J to 4 bases, leaving 10 bases not matched to a gene. There are 16 residues in the CDR3. Per the germline V gene, CDR1 is SGDLS and CDR2 is YYNGEE. CDR3 in amino acids: CASRATSGVEGETQYF. For the CDR3, the DNA is TGTGCCAGCAGAGCGACTAGCGGGGTAGAAGGAGAGACCCAGTACTTC.

The V call is TRBV19, the J call TRBJ2-2; 7 positions match TRBD1. V shed 6 bases, J shed 2 bases, and the junction held 3 bases outside the gene matches. Germline lookup yields CDR1 LNHDA and CDR2 SQIVND (reference sequence). This CDR3 is 14 amino acids long. The CDR3 region is CASRDRDNTGELFF. The DNA for the CDR3 is TGTGCCAGTAGAGACAGGGACAACACCGGGGAGCTGTTTTTT.

The chain recombines TRBV11-2 with TRBJ2-7; a possible D gene is TRBD1 (6 bases). V was shortened by 3 bases and J by 0 bases, with 9 bases between the two germline ends. Germline CDR1 SGHAT, CDR2 FQNNGV. The CDR3 is 14 amino acids. CDR3 amino acids: CASSLRGGSYEQYV. The CDR3 nucleotides read TGTGCCAGCAGCTTGAGAGGGGGCTCCTACGAGCAGTACGTC.

The chain carries TRBV7-2 and TRBJ2-3, with 7 bases identical to TRBD1. Germline-derived CDR1 and CDR2 are SGHTA and FQGNSA. CDR3 size: 14 residues. The V gene end was trimmed by 5 bases and the J gene end by 4 bases; junction bases not matched to a gene: 6. CDR3 sequence: CASSLRQGADTQYF. The CDR3 DNA reads as TGTGCCAGCAGCCTAAGGCAGGGGGCAGATACGCAGTATTTT.

The rearrangement uses TRBV5-1 and TRBJ1-5; D is perhaps TRBD1 (5 bases). The germline gives CDR1 SGHRS, CDR2 YFSETQ. The CDR3 sequence is 14 residues long. Trimming pared 0 bases from V and 6 bases from J, leaving 10 bases between. CDR3: CASSLGGGAQPQHF. The CDR3 DNA reads TGCGCCAGCAGCTTGGGAGGAGGGGCTCAGCCCCAGCATTTT.

The rearrangement joins TRBV5-8 to TRBJ1-2; TRBD1 is a possible D gene (6 bases). This CDR3 has 18 residues. V lost 0 bases to trimming and J lost 0 bases, with 18 bases between them. Germline V gene lookup returns CDR1 SGHTS and CDR2 YDEGEE. In DNA, the CDR3 is TGTGCCAGCAGCTTGGTCGGGACACTCGGCGACCCTAACTATGGCTACACCTTC. Encoded protein: CASSLVGTLGDPNYGYTF.